These T cell receptor beta chains were read from a single sample in a study of blood T cell repertoires in COVID-19. Some clones are missing from TCRdb's copy, which holds only in-frame ones; the method was immunoSEQ multiplex PCR. The sample comprises under 350,000 clones, about 86% of which are singletons, and around 4.2% rests with the top ten. Source material: PBMCs or T cells enriched from blood (not recorded which). These receptors were taken from a woman aged 40 to 50 with acute COVID-19. Each CDR3 is given with its conserved first and last residue. A D gene is named only where the DNA matches it firmly. Rows give clone size only sometimes, using once, few, many, or a class for an expanded clone.

j_gene	v_gene	abundance	d_gene	CDR3nt	CDR3aa
TRBJ1-5	TRBV28	.	.	TGTGCCAGCAGTTTTGGCAGCCGGGTCGTCACGGGCAATCAGCCCCAGCATTTT	CASSFGSRVVTGNQPQHF
TRBJ2-5	TRBV27	.	.	TGTGCCAGCAGTTTAAGGGGCGAGACCCAGTACTTC	CASSLRGETQYF
TRBJ1-1	TRBV6-5	.	TRBD1	TGTGCCAGCAGAACAGGGGACAACACTGAAGCTTTCTTT	CASRTGDNTEAFF
TRBJ2-1	TRBV28	.	.	TGTGCCAGCAGTTCTTTGCGCAACTCCTACAATGAGCAGTTCTTC	CASSSLRNSYNEQFF
TRBJ2-5	TRBV4-1	.	.	TGCGCCAGCAGCCAAGCCGTTGCGGGCGAGAAGACTATAACCCAAGAGACCCAGTACTTC	CASSQAVAGEKTITQETQYF
TRBJ2-7	TRBV27	.	.	TGTGCCAGCTCTGGCGGGGGACAGGTTCACTTTCGAGGAGAGCAGTACTTC	CASSGGGQVHFRGEQYF
TRBJ2-1	TRBV27	few	TRBD2	TGTGCCAGCCAGGGACCTGCCGGGACTAGCGGGATGGGGCACAATGAGCAGTTCTTC	CASQGPAGTSGMGHNEQFF
TRBJ1-1	TRBV7-2	.	.	TGTGCCAGCACCTTCAGGATGAACACTGAAGCTTTCTTT	CASTFRMNTEAFF
TRBJ1-5	TRBV28	.	.	TGTGCCAGTCGCGACAGGACTTATAGCAATCAGCCCCAGCATTTT	CASRDRTYSNQPQHF
TRBJ2-5	TRBV3-1/TRBV3-2	.	.	TGTGCCAGCAGCCAAGCTACGGGACTCCAAGAGACCCAGTACTTC	CASSQATGLQETQYF
TRBJ1-2	TRBV28	.	TRBD1	TGTGCCAGCAGTTTGCGACAGGGGGCGCCCACCTTC	CASSLRQGAPTF
TRBJ2-2	TRBV5-4	.	TRBD2	TGTGCCAGCAGGTCTACTAGCGGGAGTGTCTCCGGGGAGCTGTTTTTT	CASRSTSGSVSGELFF
TRBJ1-1	TRBV7-2	few	.	TGTGCCAGCAGCTTGTACTCCCGGAACACTGAAGCTTTCTTT	CASSLYSRNTEAFF
TRBJ1-1	TRBV7-9	.	TRBD1	TGTGCCAGCAGCTTAGCGGGACAGACAAGCCGGGAAGCTTTCTTT	CASSLAGQTSREAFF
TRBJ2-7	TRBV7-2	few	.	TGTGCCAGCAGCTTAGGTAGGGGGTCCGAGCAGTACTTC	CASSLGRGSEQYF
TRBJ2-7	TRBV7-9	.	TRBD2	TGTGCCAGCAGCCCGATACTAGCGGGGGTCGAGCAGTACTTC	CASSPILAGVEQYF
TRBJ2-2	TRBV6-2/TRBV6-3	.	.	TGTGCCAGCAGTTACGCCAACTTGAACACCGGGGAGCTGTTTTTT	CASSYANLNTGELFF
TRBJ2-7	TRBV6-2/TRBV6-3	.	TRBD2	TGTGCCAGCAGTTACGGGAGGGCCGGCTCCTACGAGCAGTACTTC	CASSYGRAGSYEQYF
TRBJ2-3	TRBV28	.	.	TGTGCCAGCACCTCTTACGGGCCCGGGACAAATACATATCGGGCAGATACGCAGTATTTT	CASTSYGPGTNTYRADTQYF
TRBJ2-5	TRBV27	.	.	TGTGCCAGCAGTTTTGGCGGGGCGCAGACCCAGTACTTC	CASSFGGAQTQYF
TRBJ1-4	TRBV4-2	.	.	TGTGCCAGCGGTACGGTTATCACGTCCGAAAAACTGTTTTTT	CASGTVITSEKLFF
TRBJ2-5	TRBV5-6	.	.	TGTGCCAGCAGCTTTCTCGTTCAAGAGACCCAGTACTTC	CASSFLVQETQYF
TRBJ2-1	TRBV10-3	.	TRBD2	TGTGCCATCAGCTCGGGACTAGCGGGAGGTGAGGAGCAGTTCTTC	CAISSGLAGGEEQFF
TRBJ2-5	TRBV7-9	.	TRBD2	TGTGCCAGCAGCTTAACGGGAGGGTTTGAGACCCAGTACTTC	CASSLTGGFETQYF
TRBJ2-1	TRBV11-3	.	.	TGTGCCAGCAGCTTAAATTGGGGCGATGAGCAGTTCTTC	CASSLNWGDEQFF
TRBJ1-2	TRBV5-1	once	.	TGCGCCAGCAGCTTGGACAGGTTCTATGGCTACACCTTC	CASSLDRFYGYTF
TRBJ1-3	TRBV28	.	TRBD1	TGTGCCAGCAGTTTAAGGGGGCGGGACACCATATATTTT	CASSLRGRDTIYF
TRBJ1-2	TRBV27	.	TRBD1	TGTGCCAGCGGGACAGGGGGCTATGGCTACACCTTC	CASGTGGYGYTF
TRBJ2-7	TRBV28	once	TRBD1	TGTGCCAGCTTAGGACGACAGGGGACCTACGAGCAGTACTTC	CASLGRQGTYEQYF
TRBJ2-5	TRBV7-3	once	.	TGTGCCAGCAGCTTCCAGACAGCTATCCAAGAGACCCAGTACTTC	CASSFQTAIQETQYF
TRBJ1-1	TRBV10-3	.	.	TGTGCCATCAGTGTAGACAGGACGAACACTGAAGCTTTCTTT	CAISVDRTNTEAFF
TRBJ1-4	TRBV4-1	.	.	TGCGCCAGCAGCCCAGATGGCAGGGTCCCTAATGAAAAACTGTTTTTT	CASSPDGRVPNEKLFF
TRBJ1-4	TRBV5-1	.	TRBD1	TGCGCCAGCAGCCCGGGGACAGGGTTTGGGGGTGAAAAACTGTTTTTT	CASSPGTGFGGEKLFF
TRBJ2-7	TRBV4-2	.	TRBD1	TGTGCCAGCAGCCGCGCAGGGGGCCCCAACCGCTACGAGCAGTACTTC	CASSRAGGPNRYEQYF
TRBJ2-7	TRBV5-4	.	TRBD2	TGTGCCAGCAGCTTGGACAGGGCTAGCGGGTGGAAGCAGTACTTC	CASSLDRASGWKQYF
TRBJ2-5	TRBV5-4	.	.	TGTGCCAGTTCTGGGCAGGTAGAGACCCAGTACTTC	CASSGQVETQYF